The TCR beta chain under discussion was sequenced for a study of early T cells in non-severe SARS-CoV-2 infection. For the study at large: The chains were unpaired, and the sequenced material was bulk RNA from unsorted whole blood. Findings of the study overall: Using VDJdb, the matching emphasized anti-spike CD8 responses while missing private and CD4 specificities.

Attached unique molecular identifiers marked individual cDNA molecules. Using its own MiXCR run on the 5' RACE reads, TCRdb lists one record per CDR3 protein. The repertoire holds some 100,000 distinct CDR3 sequences, around 15% seen once, with roughly 0.6% in the top ten. The CDR3 consists of 14 residues. Trimming at V came to 6 bases and at J to 5 bases, leaving 8 bases not matched to a gene. Details on this clonotype: Its target is unknown.

This sequence originates from an adult who was a healthcare worker with PCR-confirmed SARS-CoV-2 infection or an uninfected control (not recorded which). The chain employs TRBV12-3 or TRBV12-4 and TRBJ1-1; 8 bases are shared with TRBD1. The sample was whole blood. CDR3 sequence: CASSPDRGETEAFF. The CDR3 region has the DNA TGTGCCAGCAGCCCAGACAGGGGAGAAACTGAAGCTTTCTTT.